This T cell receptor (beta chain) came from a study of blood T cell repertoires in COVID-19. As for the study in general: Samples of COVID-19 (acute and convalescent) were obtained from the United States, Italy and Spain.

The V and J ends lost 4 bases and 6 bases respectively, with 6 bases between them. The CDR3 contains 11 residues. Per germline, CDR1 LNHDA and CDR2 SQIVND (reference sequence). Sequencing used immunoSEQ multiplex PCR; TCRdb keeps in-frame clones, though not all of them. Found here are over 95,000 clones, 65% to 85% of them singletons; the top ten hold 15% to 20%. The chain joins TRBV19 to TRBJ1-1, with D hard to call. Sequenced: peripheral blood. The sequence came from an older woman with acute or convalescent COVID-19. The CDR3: CASSNRAEAFF. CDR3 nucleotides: TGTGCCAGTAGTAACAGAGCTGAAGCTTTCTTT. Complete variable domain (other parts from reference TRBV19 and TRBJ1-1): DGGITQSPKYLFRKEGQNVTLSCEQNLNHDAMYWYRQDPGQGLRLIYYSQIVNDFQKGDIAEGYSVSREKKESFPLTVTSAQKNPTAFYLCASSNRAEAFFGQGTRLTVV.